The following is a T cell receptor (beta chain) sequence with its context. Its specificity is not known. This entry comes from a study of OX40 agonist ivuxolimab in advanced cancers. Looking at the study overall: Two cutaneous melanoma patients and one hepatocellular carcinoma patient, three in all, had partial responses.

Here immunoSEQ multiplex PCR was the method, and the copy in TCRdb shows in-frame clones only, minus some. The repertoire holds 35,000 to 45,000 clones, 75% to 85% seen once, with approximately 22% in the top ten. Germline-derived CDR1 and CDR2 are MRHNA and SNTAGT. The CDR3 sequence is 14 residues long. The ends were cut back, 5 bases at V and 3 bases at J, with 10 bases in the middle. General observations from the study: Antigen specificity of clonally expanded peripheral T cells was not established.

The sequenced sample was CD4+ or CD8+ T cells sorted from blood, obtained in a trial of the OX40 agonist ivuxolimab. The receptor was isolated from an adult with an advanced solid tumor such as melanoma, head and neck, liver or kidney cancer. This chain links TRBV6-4 with TRBJ2-2; no clear D. CDR3 coding DNA: TGTGCCAGCAGTAGGAACGGAGACACCGGGGAGCTGTTTTTT. Protein product: CASSRNGDTGELFF.